The 19 T cell receptor beta chains below come from one sample, sequenced in a study of shared clonotypes between healthy human individuals. TCRdb's copy holds only in-frame clones and misses some; the assay was immunoSEQ multiplex PCR. Of approximately 530,000 clones in the sample, 90% to 96% were seen once. Sequenced: naive CD4+ T cells sorted from blood. Subset denoted: CD45RA+ positively selected. These receptors all stem from a woman aged 25 to 39 in good health.

The chain recombines TRBV19 with TRBJ2-1; the D gene is possibly TRBD1 (5 bases). The CDR3 totals 14 residues. Looked up from germline, CDR1 is LNHDA and CDR2 is SQIVND (reference sequence). V gave up 2 bases and J gave up 9 bases, with 14 bases separating them. The CDR3 reads CASSILNRYPEQFF. CDR3 coding DNA: TGTGCCAGTAGTATACTAAACAGGTACCCTGAGCAGTTCTTC.

The chain couples TRBV5-1 to TRBJ2-2; 10 bases line up with TRBD2. Trimming took 7 bases from V and 6 from J; bases not matched to a gene: 6. The CDR3 is 14 amino acids. CDR1 is SGHRS, CDR2 YFSETQ, per germline. The CDR3 sequence: CASGLAGESGELFF. The DNA of the CDR3 is TGCGCCAGCGGGCTAGCGGGAGAATCCGGGGAGCTGTTTTTT.

The rearrangement uses TRBV6-1 and TRBJ2-2; 10 bases map to TRBD2. V shed 3 bases, J shed 2 bases, and the junction held 3 bases outside the gene matches. There are 16 residues in the CDR3. Per the germline V gene, CDR1 is MNHNS and CDR2 is SASEGT. The chain's CDR3 is CASSDELAGNTGELFF. CDR3 nucleotide sequence: TGTGCCAGCAGTGATGAACTAGCGGGAAACACCGGGGAGCTGTTTTTT.

The chain uses TRBV29-1 and TRBJ2-7, with 11 bases lining up with TRBD1. The germline CDR1 and CDR2 sequences are SQVTM and ANQGSEA. J lost 8 bases, V lost 5 bases, and 8 bases had no gene match. The CDR3 length is 13 residues. CDR3 bases: TGCAGCGTTTACCCTGGACAGGGGGCCCAGCAGTACTTC. Residues: CSVYPGQGAQQYF.

V gene TRBV15 combines with J gene TRBJ2-7; D is tentatively TRBD1 or TRBD2 (6 bases each). V was shortened by 1 base and J by 5 bases, with 27 bases between the two germline ends. The length of the CDR3 is 19 residues. Germline V gene data show CDR1 as LNHNV and CDR2 as YYDKDF (reference sequence). The CDR3 bases are TGTGCCACCAGCAGAGGGTCCGGCGCACTAGCAGGGGTATCGGACGAGCAGTACTTC. Translating it yields CATSRGSGALAGVSDEQYF.

This chain uses TRBV10-2 with TRBJ1-5; 8 bases agree with TRBD1. The length of the CDR3 is 19 residues. V lost 1 base and J lost 3; bases outside the gene matches: 14. Germline V gene data show CDR1 as WSHSY and CDR2 as SAAADI. The CDR3 here is CASSEFGTGTMRPNQPQHF. CDR3 DNA sequence: TGCGCCAGCAGTGAGTTCGGGACAGGAACCATGCGCCCCAATCAGCCCCAGCATTTT.

The chain has TRBV2 and TRBJ1-5; possible D gene TRBD1, 5 bases. Trimming removed 11 bases at V and 1 base at J, with 15 bases between. The germline CDR1 and CDR2 sequences are SNHLY and FYNNEI. CDR3 length: 14 residues. As DNA, the CDR3 is TGTGCCCGCTCGGGGGGTACGAGCAATCAGCCCCAGCATTTT. This translates into CARSGGTSNQPQHF.

The chain combines TRBV7-8 with TRBJ2-6; D might be TRBD1 (5 bases). V was cut by 1 base and J by 3 bases, with 7 bases left in between. The germline CDR1 and CDR2 sequences are SGHVS and FQNEAQ. CDR3 length: 15 amino acids. In nucleotides, the CDR3 is TGTGCCAGCAGCTTAGGGGGCAGTGGGGCCAACGTCCTGACTTTC. The encoded protein is CASSLGGSGANVLTF.

The DNA for the CDR3 is TGTGCCAGTAGTAGAAGGTCCTCCGGGACAGGGGAGGGCGAGCAGTACTTC. Residues: CASSRRSSGTGEGEQYF. V usage is TRBV19 and J usage is TRBJ2-7, with 10 positions matching TRBD1. Looked up from germline, CDR1 is LNHDA and CDR2 is SQIVND (reference sequence). Losses at the gene ends were 4 bases for V and 6 bases for J; bases not matched to a gene: 15. This CDR3 is built from 17 residues.

CDR3 DNA sequence: TGTGCCAGCAGTTACTCGTCGGTTACTAGCACAGATACGCAGTATTTT. The encoded protein is CASSYSSVTSTDTQYF. The rearrangement uses TRBV6-6 and TRBJ2-3; unclear D gene. CDR1 and CDR2 (germline): MNHNY, SVGAGI (reference sequence). Trimming took off 0 bases at V and 0 bases at J, with 10 bases between the two ends. This CDR3 has 16 amino acids.

This clone was picked up a small number of times. This sequence joins TRBV20-1 and TRBJ1-3, with D unclear. This CDR3 comprises 11 residues. CDR1 and CDR2 (germline): DFQATT, SNEGSKA (reference sequence). V was pared by 0 bases and J by 8 bases, with 5 bases between. CDR3 in DNA: TGCAGTGCTAGAGAAGGGTACACCATATATTTT. Its protein is CSAREGYTIYF.

V is TRBV25-1 and J is TRBJ2-1; TRBD2 matches 12 bases. Germline-derived CDR1 and CDR2 are MGHDK and SYGVNS. The CDR3 loop spans 16 amino acids. The J segment lost 8 bases and the V segment lost 4 bases, leaving 9 bases of the junction unmatched. The CDR3 sequence is CASSGASGRAKDEQFF. The CDR3 coding sequence is TGTGCCAGCAGTGGGGCTAGCGGGAGGGCCAAGGATGAGCAGTTCTTC.

J is TRBJ2-5 and V is TRBV28; D remains ambiguous. Germline-derived CDR1 and CDR2 are MDHEN and SYDVKM. V dropped 4 bases and J dropped 4 bases, with 10 bases sitting between them. The CDR3 extends over 13 amino acids. DNA of the CDR3: TGTGCCAGCAGTTCCCCCACTCCAGAGACCCAGTACTTC. It is translated as CASSSPTPETQYF.

J is TRBJ2-7 and V is TRBV29-1; no definite D call. Germline loops: CDR1 SQVTM, CDR2 ANQGSEA. The CDR3 has 13 amino acids. Between the trimmed V and J ends, which lost 6 bases and 2 bases, there was a span of 14 bases. CDR3 nucleotide sequence: TGCAGCGTGACCTGGACGGAGACCTACGAGCAGTACTTC. Protein product: CSVTWTETYEQYF.

The chain has TRBV5-1 and TRBJ1-5; 9 bases agree with TRBD1. Germline V gene lookup returns CDR1 SGHRS and CDR2 YFSETQ. This CDR3 has 15 residues. V shed 3 bases, J shed 5 bases, and the junction held 6 bases outside the gene matches. This CDR3 reads CASSWGTGPDQPQHF. DNA for the CDR3: TGCGCCAGCAGCTGGGGGACAGGGCCGGATCAGCCCCAGCATTTT.

V and J are TRBV28 and TRBJ1-1, with D hard to call. Per germline, CDR1 MDHEN and CDR2 SYDVKM. The V end was cut by 3 bases, the J end by 11 bases, with 16 bases between. The CDR3 is 13 amino acids. The CDR3 DNA reads TGTGCCAGCAGTTTTTTCGAGTTTCCGAATGCTTTCTTT. Its translation: CASSFFEFPNAFF.

J is TRBJ2-7 and V is TRBV28, with D possibly being TRBD2 (5 bases). Germline CDR1 MDHEN, CDR2 SYDVKM. This CDR3 region has 14 residues. V lost 2 bases and J 3 bases, leaving 11 bases between the germline ends. CDR3 protein: CASSLTEALYEQYF. The CDR3, as DNA: TGTGCCAGCAGTTTAACGGAGGCTCTCTACGAGCAGTACTTC.

The J gene is TRBJ2-7, the V gene TRBV5-1; 7 nucleotides line up with TRBD2. The length of the CDR3 is 14 residues. J gave up 6 bases and V 3 bases, and 9 bases lay outside the gene matches. Germline-derived CDR1 and CDR2 are SGHRS and YFSETQ. The CDR3 spells CASSSSGPWGEQYF. The CDR3 region has the DNA TGCGCCAGCAGCTCTAGCGGTCCCTGGGGCGAGCAGTACTTC.

The rearrangement joins TRBV6-6 to TRBJ1-1; possibly TRBD1 for D (6 bases). The germline gives CDR1 MNHNY, CDR2 SVGAGI (reference sequence). The CDR3 is 14 residues long. The V end was cut by 7 bases, the J end by 0 bases, with 12 bases between. The CDR3 DNA sequence: TGTGCCAGCATGGGAGGGGGACTGAACACTGAAGCTTTCTTT. Amino acids: CASMGGGLNTEAFF.